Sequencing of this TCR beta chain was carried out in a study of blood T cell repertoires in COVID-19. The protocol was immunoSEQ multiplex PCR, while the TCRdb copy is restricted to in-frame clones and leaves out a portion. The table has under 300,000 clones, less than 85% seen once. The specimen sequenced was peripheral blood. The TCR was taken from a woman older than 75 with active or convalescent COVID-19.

The CDR3: CASSQGLADTQYF. The CDR3 region has the DNA TGTGCCAGCTCGCAGGGATTAGCAGATACGCAGTATTTT. This chain connects TRBV18 to TRBJ2-3; tentative D call: TRBD1 (5 bases). Trimming pared 6 bases from V and 4 bases from J, leaving 11 bases between. The CDR3 contains 13 residues. Germline loops: CDR1 KGHSH, CDR2 LQKENI.